The TCR beta chain described here comes from a study of cytomegalovirus exposure and HLA in healthy donors. To note about this clone: Its antigen is still unknown. This sample also contains other DNA sequences that code for the same CDR3.

60 Vbeta and 13 Jbeta primers were used in PCR. The protocol was immunoSEQ multiplex PCR, while the TCRdb copy is restricted to in-frame clones and leaves out a portion. The table lists a few hundred thousand clones, about nine tenths of them singletons. Points from the study as a whole: For most subjects, TCR beta sequences were reported to predict HLA-A and HLA-B alleles with accuracy. Earlier analysis yielded a pattern in which most TCR beta V segments were productive about 90% or about 30% of the time. TRBV6-2, TRBV6-3 and other indistinguishable V segments were excluded.

Healthy bone marrow donors formed the donor group. The germline CDR1 and CDR2 sequences are SGHDT and YYEEEE. The CDR3 contains 12 residues. Trimming cost V 0 bases and J 6 bases, with 7 bases left between them. V usage is TRBV5-6 and J usage is TRBJ2-7, with D tentatively TRBD1 (6 bases). The sample was PBMCs. The sequence derives from a girl aged 2 to 10 in good health and CMV-seronegative. For the CDR3, the DNA is TGTGCCAGCAGCTTGGGAGGGGGCGAGCAGTACTTC. Translated: CASSLGGGEQYF. Together with reference TRBV5-6 and TRBJ2-7, the CDR3 gives the full variable domain: DAGVTQSPTHLIKTRGQQVTLRCSPKSGHDTVSWYQQALGQGPQFIFQYYEEEERQRGNFPDRFSGHQFPNYSSELNVNALLLGDSALYLCASSLGGGEQYFGPGTRLTVT.